This T cell receptor (beta chain) was recovered during a study of Ad26.COV2.S vaccination and SARS-CoV-2 variants. Per the germline V gene, CDR1 is MNHEY and CDR2 is SVGAGI. V lost 8 bases to trimming and J lost 0 bases, with 14 bases between them. The CDR3 loop spans 15 amino acids. TCRdb's table, derived via immunoSEQ multiplex PCR, lists solely in-frame clones and lacks some. This table has over 400,000 clones, approximately 89% appearing once. Noted treatment: approximately 18 received Ad26.COV2.S at low or high dose, single or two shots; 5 received placebo; per-sample allocation not given. Day 63 after the first vaccine or placebo injection was the time point for sampling.

The sample consisted of peripheral blood, taken in a trial of Ad26.COV2.S vaccine versus placebo. This sequence was found in a person between 18 and 60 years old who received the Ad26.COV2.S COVID-19 vaccine or a placebo. The gene calls are TRBV6-5 and TRBJ1-5; possibly TRBD1 for D (5 bases). The CDR3 sequence: CASGGTHYSNQPQHF. The CDR3 region has the DNA TGTGCCAGCGGGGGTACACATTATAGCAATCAGCCCCAGCATTTT.